This TCR beta chain was captured in a study of breast tumors, draining lymph nodes, adjacent tissues. Study results and limitations: Data fit most tumor T cells coming from lymph node, expanding in tumor. Luminal-like breast cancer showed significantly greater tumor-nontumor repertoire similarity than basal-like breast cancer did.

TCRdb re-analysed the multiplex PCR reads in MiXCR, keeping a single row per CDR3 protein. The sample shows 150,000 to 200,000 distinct CDR3 sequences, approximately 33% of them seen only once. The V gene end was trimmed by 4 bases and the J gene end by 6 bases; junction bases not matched to a gene: 4. The CDR3 is 15 residues long. Germline V gene data show CDR1 as KGHSH and CDR2 as LQKENI. Ten or more counts support this clonotype. Its antigen remains unidentified. Samples came from axillary lymph nodes draining the breast cancer. The receptor comes from a female donor with breast cancer. Some clones in this sample may be carry-over from other donors' samples. The rearrangement links TRBV18 to TRBJ1-6; TRBD1 aligns across 9 bases. Material for sequencing was axillary lymph node tissue. CDR3 loop: CASSLMGQGNSPLHF. The CDR3 DNA reads as TGTGCCAGCTCACTCATGGGACAGGGTAATTCACCCCTCCACTTT.